Shown below are 18 T cell receptor beta chains from a single sample sequenced in a study of tumor and adjacent non-tumor tissue in lung cancer. TCRbeta libraries were built with three rounds of nested PCR, modified from ARM-PCR. TCRdb redid the calling of the multiplex PCR reads with MiXCR, one entry per CDR3 protein. The data contain some 200,000 distinct CDR3 sequences, about 71% of them singletons. RNA was extracted from bulk tissue without any cell sorting. The sequenced material came from lung tumor tissue. The receptors shown here come from a man aged 60-69 years with non-small cell lung cancer.

As regards this clonotype: Germline is not matched at one junction end, which may reflect a read error. The chain is built from TRBV10-2 and TRBJ2-2, with D possibly TRBD2 on 5 matching bases. CDR3 length: 12 amino acids. Germline V CDR1 and CDR2: WSHSY, SAAADI. CDR3 amino acids: CANSEFSGELFF. CDR3 bases: TGCGCCAACAGTGAGTTCTCCGGGGAACTGTTTTTT.

This clonotype has a count of ten or more. This chain uses TRBV20-1 with TRBJ2-4; either TRBD1 or TRBD2 may supply D (5 bases each). The germline gives CDR1 DFQATT, CDR2 SNEGSKA (reference sequence). V was clipped by 1 base and J by 8 bases, with 9 bases between them. This CDR3 has 12 amino acids. The CDR3 sequence is CSARVRGDIQYF. The DNA for the CDR3 is TGCAGTGCTAGAGTGAGGGGAGACATTCAGTACTTC.

Turning to this clonotype: A much larger clonotype is one base distant, so this may be a read error. The chain recombines TRBV6-5 with TRBJ1-1; no clear D. Germline CDR1 and CDR2: MNHEY and SVGAGI. The CDR3 length is 13 residues. The CDR3 region is CDSSRRMNTEAFF. The CDR3 nucleotides read TGTGACAGCAGTCGAAGGATGAACACTGAAGCTTTCTTT.

As concerns this clonotype: This may be a read error: a much more frequent sequence differs by one nucleotide. This chain links TRBV6-2 or TRBV6-3 with TRBJ2-7; 8 bases fit TRBD2. Per the germline V gene, CDR1 is MNHEY and CDR2 is SVGEGT. This CDR3 contains 14 residues. The DNA for the CDR3 is TGTGTCAGCAGCCCCCGGACTAGCACCTACGAGCAGTACTTC. Its protein is CVSSPRTSTYEQYF.

This chain joins TRBV11-2 and TRBJ2-3; tentatively, D is TRBD1 (6 bases). Trimming shortened V by 8 bases and J by 7 bases, and 22 bases separated the two germline ends. CDR1 and CDR2 from the germline V gene are SGHAT and FQNNGV. The CDR3 extends over 15 amino acids. CDR3 DNA: TGTGCCAGCGGCCCCGGACGGACCGGGACATATACGCAGTATTTT. Protein sequence: CASGPGRTGTYTQYF.

There are a few counts of this clonotype. The V and J genes are TRBV12-3 or TRBV12-4 and TRBJ2-7; D is undetermined. The CDR3 is 15 amino acids. Trimming left V 3 bases short and J 0 bases short, with 12 bases between. The CDR3 here is CASSFWQESSYEQYF. Written as DNA, the CDR3 is TGTGCCAGCAGTTTTTGGCAGGAGAGCTCCTACGAGCAGTACTTC.

This clonotype was observed a few times. In nucleotides, the CDR3 is TGCAGTGGGGAAAACGACAGGGGCTACAATGAGCAGTTCTTC. Protein sequence: CSGENDRGYNEQFF. The chain has TRBV20-1 and TRBJ2-1; 8 bases are shared with TRBD1. Germline CDR1 and CDR2: DFQATT and SNEGSKA (reference sequence). This CDR3 comprises 14 residues. With V trimmed by 7 bases and J by 3 bases, 8 bases remained unmatched.

On this clonotype: A single base separates this from a much larger clone, so it may be a read error. This sequence joins TRBV20-1 and TRBJ2-1, with D perhaps TRBD1 or TRBD2 (5 bases each). The germline CDR1 and CDR2 sequences are DFQATT and SNEGSKA (reference sequence). Trimming took 6 bases from V and 12 from J, leaving 24 bases between them. CDR3 length: 14 amino acids. CDR3 sequence reads: CSAIPGPAEGGQFF. CDR3 in DNA: TGCAGTGCAATACCGGGACCAGCGGAAGGAGGGCAGTTCTTC.

J is TRBJ2-7 and V is TRBV12-3 or TRBV12-4; 9 nucleotides line up with TRBD1. This CDR3 is 14 amino acids long. The V and J ends lost 8 bases and 2 bases, in that order; junction bases with no gene match: 7. The DNA of the CDR3 is TGTGCCAGCGGCCGACAGGGGGGGACCTACGAGCAGTACTTC. This sequence encodes CASGRQGGTYEQYF.

About this clonotype: At one boundary the junction diverges from the germline segment, which might be a read error. The CDR3 loop is CGSTPRRGHAGELLF. CDR3 coding DNA: TGTGGCAGCACCCCCCGGAGGGGGCACGCCGGGGAGCTGCTTTTT. V is TRBV12-3 or TRBV12-4 and J is TRBJ2-2, with a tentative D call TRBD1 (7 bases). The CDR3 totals 15 residues.

The DNA of the CDR3 is TGTGCCAGCAACTCCACCATAGCGGGGGAATACTCCTACAATGAGCAGTTCTTC. It codes for CASNSTIAGEYSYNEQFF. The V and J genes are TRBV11-2 and TRBJ2-1; 9 nucleotides line up with TRBD2. CDR1 and CDR2 from the germline V gene are SGHAT and FQNNGV. V was clipped by 7 bases and J by 0 bases; unmatched bases: 13. This CDR3 is 18 amino acids long.

Comments on this clonotype: Without the conserved terminal phenylalanine or tryptophan, this CDR3 likely stems from a read error. V and J are TRBV5-1 and TRBJ1-1, with D tentatively TRBD1 (5 bases). The germline gives CDR1 SGHRS, CDR2 YFSETQ. The CDR3 is 13 residues long. In DNA, the CDR3 is TGCGCCAGCCAGGCAGGGACGAACACTGACGCTTTCATT. Its protein is CASQAGTNTDAFI.

The chain combines TRBV5-8 with TRBJ2-5, with unresolved D. Trimming took off 0 bases at V and 3 bases at J, with 9 bases between the two ends. Germline CDR1 is SGHTS and CDR2 is YDEGEE. The CDR3 length is 14 residues. CDR3 sequence (DNA): TGTGCCAGCAGCTTGGAATTAGTCAAAGAGACCCAGTACTTC. Its translation is CASSLELVKETQYF.

In regard to this clonotype: Possible read error: a much larger clone is one base away. This chain connects TRBV20-1 to TRBJ2-7, with D possibly being TRBD1 (5 bases). The CDR3 length is 12 residues. Germline V gene data show CDR1 as DFQATT and CDR2 as SNEGSKA (reference sequence). The CDR3 nucleotides are TGCAATGCTATGGGCAGGGTCTACGAGCAGTACTTC. Its translation: CNAMGRVYEQYF.

Comment on this clonotype: This may be a read error, as it is one base from a much larger clone. The chain combines TRBV20-1 with TRBJ2-7, with D maybe TRBD1 (5 bases). The V end was cut by 4 bases, the J end by 5 bases, with 12 bases between. CDR3 size: 12 residues. In germline, CDR1 is DFQATT, CDR2 SNEGSKA (reference sequence). As DNA, the CDR3 is TGCAGTGCTAAAGACAGACTCCACGAGCAGTACTTC. Its translation: CSAKDRLHEQYF.

The CDR3 coding sequence is TGTGCTGACGGACCTCACAGAGATACGCAGTATTTT. Translation: CADGPHRDTQYF. The chain couples TRBV12-5 to TRBJ2-3; no reliable D call. V was cut by 11 bases and J by 5 bases, with 14 bases left in between. Germline V CDR1 and CDR2: LGHNT, FRNRAP. The CDR3 has 12 amino acids.

A remark on this clonotype: Compared with germline, one end of the junction differs, possibly owing to a read error. This chain uses TRBV20-1 with TRBJ2-4, with D possibly being TRBD1 or TRBD2 (5 bases each). The CDR3 has 14 residues. CDR1 and CDR2 (germline): DFQATT, SNEGSKA (reference sequence). The CDR3 protein is CSAQGDLAKNIRYF. In DNA, the CDR3 is TGCAGTGCTCAGGGAGACCTAGCCAAAAACATTCGGTACTTC.

To note about this clonotype: A much more abundant neighbour one base away suggests this may be a read error. The chain has TRBV4-2 and TRBJ1-5, with TRBD1 as a possible D gene (6 bases). The CDR3 has 15 amino acids. V was clipped by 0 bases and J by 6 bases, with 12 bases between them. Germline V gene lookup returns CDR1 LGHNA and CDR2 YNFKEQ. The CDR3 sequence is CASSQDRQVRQPQHF. The CDR3, as DNA: TGTGCCAGCAGCCAAGATAGACAGGTCCGTCAGCCCCAGCATTTT.